This T cell receptor (beta chain) came from a study of blood T cell repertoires in COVID-19. Original data processing: Amplification of reference gene primers provided the estimated nucleated cell counts. Sequenced by immunoSEQ multiplex PCR; TCRdb stores in-frame clones only, minus some. V and J calls and clone size are copied from that table; D and trimming were computed from the DNA. The sample holds approximately 170,000 clones, 70% to 80% seen once. The length of the CDR3 is 13 residues. V was clipped by 6 bases and J by 9 bases; unmatched bases: 4. From germline, CDR1 is MNHEY and CDR2 SVGAGI. This sequence was found in a woman aged 45 to 65 with acute or convalescent COVID-19. This chain joins TRBV6-5 and TRBJ2-1, with 11 bases fitting TRBD2. The sequenced sample consisted of peripheral blood. CDR3 nucleotide sequence: TGTGCCAGCAGACGTACTAGCGGGGGTGAGCAGTTCTTC. Amino acids: CASRRTSGGEQFF.